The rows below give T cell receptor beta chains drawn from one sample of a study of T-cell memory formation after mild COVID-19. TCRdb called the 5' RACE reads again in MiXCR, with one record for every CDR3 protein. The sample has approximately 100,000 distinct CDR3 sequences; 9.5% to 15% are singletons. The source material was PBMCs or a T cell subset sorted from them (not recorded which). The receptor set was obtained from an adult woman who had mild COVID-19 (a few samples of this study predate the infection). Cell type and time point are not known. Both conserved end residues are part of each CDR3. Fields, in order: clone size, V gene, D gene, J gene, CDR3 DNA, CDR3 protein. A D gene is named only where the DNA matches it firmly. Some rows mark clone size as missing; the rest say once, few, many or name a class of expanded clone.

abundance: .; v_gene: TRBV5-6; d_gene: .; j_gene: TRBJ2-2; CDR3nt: TGTGCCAGCAGCCCCCGGGACTTCCTAAACACCGGGGAGCTGTTTTTT; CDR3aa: CASSPRDFLNTGELFF
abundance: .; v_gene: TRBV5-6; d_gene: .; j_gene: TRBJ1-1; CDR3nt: TGTGCCAGCAGCTTGTCCATAACTGAAGCTTTCTTT; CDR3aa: CASSLSITEAFF
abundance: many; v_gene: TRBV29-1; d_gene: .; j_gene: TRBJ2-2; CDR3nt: TGCAGCGTTGAATTGGGCGACTCTAACACCGGGGAGCTGTTTTTT; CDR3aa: CSVELGDSNTGELFF
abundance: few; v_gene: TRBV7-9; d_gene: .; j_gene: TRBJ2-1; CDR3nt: TGTGCCAGCAGCTTAGATTCCCCTGGGACAACCTACAATGAGCAGTTCTTC; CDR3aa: CASSLDSPGTTYNEQFF
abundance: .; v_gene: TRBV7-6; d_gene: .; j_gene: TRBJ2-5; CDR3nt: TGTGCCAGCAGCTTAGGTTATGGGGCCCAAGAGACCCAGTACTTC; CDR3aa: CASSLGYGAQETQYF
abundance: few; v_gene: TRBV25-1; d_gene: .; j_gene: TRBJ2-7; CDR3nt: TGTGCCAGCAGTGAATATATGGGGGAGCAGTACTTC; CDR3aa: CASSEYMGEQYF
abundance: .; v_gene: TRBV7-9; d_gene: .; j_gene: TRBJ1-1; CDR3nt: TGTGCCAGCAGCTTTGGGTTAAGGGGTGGCACTGAAGCTTTCTTT; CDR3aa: CASSFGLRGGTEAFF
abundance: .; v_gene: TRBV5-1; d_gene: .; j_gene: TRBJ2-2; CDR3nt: TGCGCCAGCAGCGCCGATTGGAAAGGTTCCGGGGAGCTGTTTTTT; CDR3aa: CASSADWKGSGELFF
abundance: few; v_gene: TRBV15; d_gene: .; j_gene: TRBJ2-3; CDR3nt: TGTGCCACCAGCAGCGTTGGGGGATTAGGCACAGATACGCAGTATTTT; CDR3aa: CATSSVGGLGTDTQYF
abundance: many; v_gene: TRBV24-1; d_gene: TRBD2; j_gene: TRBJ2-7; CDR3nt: TGTGCCACCAGTGGGGTTAGCGGGAGATCCGGCACCTACGAGCAGTACTTC; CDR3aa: CATSGVSGRSGTYEQYF
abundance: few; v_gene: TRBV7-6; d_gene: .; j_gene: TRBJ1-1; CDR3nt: TGTGCCAGCAGCTTAGTTACGGGAGAAGCTTTCTTT; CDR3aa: CASSLVTGEAFF
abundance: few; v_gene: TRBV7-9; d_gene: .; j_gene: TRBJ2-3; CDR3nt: TGTGCCAGCAGCTTAGCTCTGGCAGGGCTTGTTACAGATACGCAGTATTTT; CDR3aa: CASSLALAGLVTDTQYF
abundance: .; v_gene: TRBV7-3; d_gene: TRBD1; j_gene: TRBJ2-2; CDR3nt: TGTGCCAGCTCTAGAATTGCCGGACAGGGGGCAGGAGAGCTGTTTTTT; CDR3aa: CASSRIAGQGAGELFF